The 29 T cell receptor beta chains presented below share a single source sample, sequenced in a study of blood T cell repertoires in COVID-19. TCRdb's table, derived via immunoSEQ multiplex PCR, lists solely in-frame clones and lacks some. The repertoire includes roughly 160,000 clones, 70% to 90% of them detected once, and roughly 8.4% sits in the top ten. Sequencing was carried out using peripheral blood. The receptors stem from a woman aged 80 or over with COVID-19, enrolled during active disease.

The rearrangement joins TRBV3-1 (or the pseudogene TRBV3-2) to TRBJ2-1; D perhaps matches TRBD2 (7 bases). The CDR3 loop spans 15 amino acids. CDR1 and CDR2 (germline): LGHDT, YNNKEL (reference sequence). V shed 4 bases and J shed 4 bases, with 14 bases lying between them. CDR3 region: CASSPVGGPYNEQFF. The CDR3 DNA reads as TGTGCCAGCAGCCCTGTGGGGGGGCCTTACAATGAGCAGTTCTTC.

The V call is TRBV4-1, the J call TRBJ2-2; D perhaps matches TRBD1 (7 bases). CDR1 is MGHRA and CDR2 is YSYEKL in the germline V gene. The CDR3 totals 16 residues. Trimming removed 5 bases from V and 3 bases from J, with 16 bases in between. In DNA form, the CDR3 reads TGCGCCAGCAGCAATTTCAGGGGGGCAGACACCGGGGAGCTGTTTTTT. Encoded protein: CASSNFRGADTGELFF.

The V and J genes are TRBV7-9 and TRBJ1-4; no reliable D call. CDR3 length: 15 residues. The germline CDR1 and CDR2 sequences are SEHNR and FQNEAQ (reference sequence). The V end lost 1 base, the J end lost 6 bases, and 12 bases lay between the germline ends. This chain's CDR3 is CASSLEVGSDEKLFF. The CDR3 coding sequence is TGTGCCAGCAGCTTAGAGGTCGGGTCGGATGAAAAACTGTTTTTT.

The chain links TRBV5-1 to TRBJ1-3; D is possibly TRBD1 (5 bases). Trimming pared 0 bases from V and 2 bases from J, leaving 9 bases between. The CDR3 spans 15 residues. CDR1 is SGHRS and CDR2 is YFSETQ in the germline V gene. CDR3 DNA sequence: TGCGCCAGCAGCTTGGCGCGGGGGGCTGGAAACACCATATATTTT. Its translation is CASSLARGAGNTIYF.

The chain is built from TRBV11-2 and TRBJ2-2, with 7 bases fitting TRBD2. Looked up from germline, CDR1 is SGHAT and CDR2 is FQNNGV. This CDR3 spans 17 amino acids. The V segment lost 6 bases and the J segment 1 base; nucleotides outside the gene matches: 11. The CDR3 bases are TGTGCCAGCAGGTCGTCTCGTAGCGGGTTGAACACCGGGGAGCTGTTTTTT. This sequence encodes CASRSSRSGLNTGELFF. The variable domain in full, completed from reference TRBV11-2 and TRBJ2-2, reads EAGVAQSPRYKIIEKRQSVAFWCNPISGHATLYWYQQILGQGPKLLIQFQNNGVVDDSQLPKDRFSAERLKGVDSTLKIQPAKLEDSAVYLCASRSSRSGLNTGELFFGEGSRLTVL.

CDR3 in DNA: TGTGCCAGCAGTTTAAGTCAGGGCACAGATACGCAGTATTTT. Translated: CASSLSQGTDTQYF. The rearrangement links TRBV27 to TRBJ2-3; the D is unclear. The CDR3 totals 14 residues. CDR1 and CDR2 (germline): MNHEY, SMNVEV (reference sequence). V was pared by 2 bases and J by 1 base, with 7 bases between.

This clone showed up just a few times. The CDR3 loop reads CASRTGGGNTEAFF. The CDR3 DNA is TGTGCCAGTAGGACAGGGGGGGGGAACACTGAAGCTTTCTTT. The rearrangement uses TRBV19 and TRBJ1-1, with TRBD1 matching 9 bases. From germline, CDR1 is LNHDA and CDR2 SQIVND (reference sequence). This CDR3 spans 14 amino acids. The J segment lost 1 base and the V segment lost 6 bases, leaving 3 bases of the junction unmatched.

The CDR3 nucleotides read TGTGCCAGCTCACCTCGGACAGGGCTGAACACTGAAGCTTTCTTT. Translated: CASSPRTGLNTEAFF. The gene calls are TRBV18 and TRBJ1-1, with 8 positions matching TRBD1. V was pared by 3 bases and J by 0 bases, with 3 bases of the junction left unmatched. The CDR3 totals 15 residues. The germline V gene has CDR1 KGHSH and CDR2 LQKENI.

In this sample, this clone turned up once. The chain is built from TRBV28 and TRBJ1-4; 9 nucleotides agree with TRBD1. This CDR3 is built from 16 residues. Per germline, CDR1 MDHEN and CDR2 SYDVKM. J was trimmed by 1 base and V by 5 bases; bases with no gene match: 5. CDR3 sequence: CASSPTGGGTNEKLFF. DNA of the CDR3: TGTGCCAGCAGTCCAACAGGGGGCGGAACTAATGAAAAACTGTTTTTT. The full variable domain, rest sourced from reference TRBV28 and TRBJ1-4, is DVKVTQSSRYLVKRTGEKVFLECVQDMDHENMFWYRQDPGLGLRLIYFSYDVKMKEKGDIPEGYSVSREKKERFSLILESASTNQTSMYLCASSPTGGGTNEKLFFGSGTQLSVL.

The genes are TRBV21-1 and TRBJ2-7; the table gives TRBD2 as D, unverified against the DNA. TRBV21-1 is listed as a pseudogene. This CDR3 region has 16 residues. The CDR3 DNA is TGTGCCAGCACAGGGACTAGCGGGAGGGCCGTGTACGAGCAGTACTTC. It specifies CASTGTSGRAVYEQYF.

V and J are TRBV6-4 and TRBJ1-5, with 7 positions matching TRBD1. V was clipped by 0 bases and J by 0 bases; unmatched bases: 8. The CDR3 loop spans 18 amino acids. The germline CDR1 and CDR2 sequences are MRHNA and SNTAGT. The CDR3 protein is CASSDSGDSPYSNQPQHF. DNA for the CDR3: TGTGCCAGCAGTGACTCTGGGGACAGCCCCTATAGCAATCAGCCCCAGCATTTT.

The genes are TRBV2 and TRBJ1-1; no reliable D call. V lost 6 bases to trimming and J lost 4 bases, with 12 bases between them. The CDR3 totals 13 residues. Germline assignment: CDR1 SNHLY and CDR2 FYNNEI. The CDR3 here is CASRVVQFTEAFF. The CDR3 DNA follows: TGTGCCAGCAGGGTGGTACAGTTCACTGAAGCTTTCTTT.

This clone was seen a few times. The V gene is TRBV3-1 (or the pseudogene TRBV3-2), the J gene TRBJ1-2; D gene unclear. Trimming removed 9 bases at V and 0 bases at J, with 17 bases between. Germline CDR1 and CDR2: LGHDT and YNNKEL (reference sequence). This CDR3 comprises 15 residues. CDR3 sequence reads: CASGGVWNSNYGYTF. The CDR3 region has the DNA TGTGCCAGTGGCGGCGTTTGGAACTCTAACTATGGCTACACCTTC.

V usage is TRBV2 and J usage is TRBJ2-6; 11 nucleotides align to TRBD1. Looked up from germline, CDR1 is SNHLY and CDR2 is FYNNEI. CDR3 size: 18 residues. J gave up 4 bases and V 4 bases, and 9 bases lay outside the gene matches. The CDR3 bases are TGTGCCAGCAGTGCGGGATGGACAGGGGGCGTAGGGGCCAACGTCCTGACTTTC. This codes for CASSAGWTGGVGANVLTF.

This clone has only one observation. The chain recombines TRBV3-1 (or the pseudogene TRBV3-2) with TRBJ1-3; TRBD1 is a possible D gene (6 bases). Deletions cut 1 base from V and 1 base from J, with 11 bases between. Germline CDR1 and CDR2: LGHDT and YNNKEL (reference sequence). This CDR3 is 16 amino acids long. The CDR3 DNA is TGTGCCAGCAGCCAAGGGGGGGGCTTTTCTGGAAACACCATATATTTT. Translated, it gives CASSQGGGFSGNTIYF.

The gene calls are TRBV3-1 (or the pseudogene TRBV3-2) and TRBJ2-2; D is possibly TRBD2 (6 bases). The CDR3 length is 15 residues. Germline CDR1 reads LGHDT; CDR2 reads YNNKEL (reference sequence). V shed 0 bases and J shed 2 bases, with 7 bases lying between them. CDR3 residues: CASSQDGGNTGELFF. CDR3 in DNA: TGTGCCAGCAGCCAAGACGGGGGAAACACCGGGGAGCTGTTTTTT.

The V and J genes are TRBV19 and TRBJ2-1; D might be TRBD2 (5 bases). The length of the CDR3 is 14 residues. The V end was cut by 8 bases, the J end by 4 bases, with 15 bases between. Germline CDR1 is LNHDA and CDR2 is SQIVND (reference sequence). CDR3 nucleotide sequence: TGTGCCAGTGCCCCTAACGGGAATTACAATGAGCAGTTCTTC. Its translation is CASAPNGNYNEQFF.

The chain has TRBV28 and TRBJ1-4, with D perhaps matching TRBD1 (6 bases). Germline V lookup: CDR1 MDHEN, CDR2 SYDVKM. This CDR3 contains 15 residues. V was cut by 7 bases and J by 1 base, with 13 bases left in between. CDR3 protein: CASTKGGGTNEKLFF. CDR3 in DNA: TGTGCCAGCACCAAGGGGGGGGGAACTAATGAAAAACTGTTTTTT.

This chain's CDR3 is CATRTPGVVGGQAFF. Here the CDR3 DNA reads TGTGCCACCCGTACCCCGGGGGTCGTCGGAGGGCAGGCTTTCTTT. The V gene is TRBV28, the J gene TRBJ1-1, with D possibly TRBD1 on 5 matching bases. Germline V gene lookup returns CDR1 MDHEN and CDR2 SYDVKM. The V gene lost 10 bases and the J gene lost 11 bases, with 29 bases spanning the gap. The CDR3 has 15 residues.

This CDR3 is CATSDLRGQGRINEQFF. CDR3 coding DNA: TGTGCCACCAGTGATTTAAGGGGCCAGGGGAGAATCAATGAGCAGTTCTTC. V is TRBV24-1 and J is TRBJ2-1, with a weak D call TRBD1 (6 bases). This CDR3 is 17 amino acids long. The V and J ends lost 1 base and 6 bases respectively, with 18 bases between them. CDR1 and CDR2 from the germline V gene are KGHDR and SFDVKD.

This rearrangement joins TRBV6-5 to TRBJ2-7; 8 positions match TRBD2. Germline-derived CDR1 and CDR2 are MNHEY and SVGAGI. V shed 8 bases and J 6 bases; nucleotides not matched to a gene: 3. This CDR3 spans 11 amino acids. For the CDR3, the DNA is TGTGCCAGCGGGACTAGTCTCGAGCAGTACTTC. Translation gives CASGTSLEQYF.

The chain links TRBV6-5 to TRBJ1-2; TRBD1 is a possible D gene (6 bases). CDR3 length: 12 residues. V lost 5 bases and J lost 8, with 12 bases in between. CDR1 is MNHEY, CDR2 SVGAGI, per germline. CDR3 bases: TGTGCCAGCAGTACAGGGTGGATAGGCTACACCTTC. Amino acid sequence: CASSTGWIGYTF.

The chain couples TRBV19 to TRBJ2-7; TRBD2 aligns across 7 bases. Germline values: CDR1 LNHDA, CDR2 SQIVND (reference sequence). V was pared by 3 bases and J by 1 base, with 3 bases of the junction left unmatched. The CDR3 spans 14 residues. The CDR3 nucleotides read TGTGCCAGTAGTATCGGACTAGGGTCCTACGAGCAGTACTTC. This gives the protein CASSIGLGSYEQYF.

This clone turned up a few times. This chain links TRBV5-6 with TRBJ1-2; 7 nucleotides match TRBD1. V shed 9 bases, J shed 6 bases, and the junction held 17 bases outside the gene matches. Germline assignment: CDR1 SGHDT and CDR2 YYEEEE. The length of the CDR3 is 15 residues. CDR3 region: CATCSYRGGIDGYTF. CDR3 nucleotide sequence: TGTGCCACCTGTTCATACAGGGGAGGTATTGATGGCTACACCTTC. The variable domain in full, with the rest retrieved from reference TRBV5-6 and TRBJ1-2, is DAGVTQSPTHLIKTRGQQVTLRCSPKSGHDTVSWYQQALGQGPQFIFQYYEEEERQRGNFPDRFSGHQFPNYSSELNVNALLLGDSALYLCATCSYRGGIDGYTFGSGTRLTVV.

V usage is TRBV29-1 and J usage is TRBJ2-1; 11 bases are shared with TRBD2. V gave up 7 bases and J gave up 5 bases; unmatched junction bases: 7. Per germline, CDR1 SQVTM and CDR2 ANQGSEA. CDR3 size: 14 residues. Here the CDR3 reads CSAKGLAVNNEQFF. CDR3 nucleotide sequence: TGCAGCGCCAAGGGACTAGCGGTGAACAATGAGCAGTTCTTC.

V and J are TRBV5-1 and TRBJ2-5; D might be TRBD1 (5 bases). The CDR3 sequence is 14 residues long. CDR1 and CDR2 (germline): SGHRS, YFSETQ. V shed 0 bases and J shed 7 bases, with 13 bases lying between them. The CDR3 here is CASSLDGSQGTQYF. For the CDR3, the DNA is TGCGCCAGCAGCTTGGATGGGTCCCAGGGGACCCAGTACTTC. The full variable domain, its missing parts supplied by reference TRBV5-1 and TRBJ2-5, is KAGVTQTPRYLIKTRGQQVTLSCSPISGHRSVSWYQQTPGQGLQFLFEYFSETQRNKGNFPGRFSGRQFSNSRSEMNVSTLELGDSALYLCASSLDGSQGTQYFGPGTRLLVL.

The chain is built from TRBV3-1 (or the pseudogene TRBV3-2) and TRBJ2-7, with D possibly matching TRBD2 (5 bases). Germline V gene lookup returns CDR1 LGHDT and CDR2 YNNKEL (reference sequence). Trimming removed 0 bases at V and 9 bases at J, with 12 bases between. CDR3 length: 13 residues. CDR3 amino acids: CASSQERRTGQYF. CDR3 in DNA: TGTGCCAGCAGCCAAGAAAGGAGGACTGGGCAGTACTTC.

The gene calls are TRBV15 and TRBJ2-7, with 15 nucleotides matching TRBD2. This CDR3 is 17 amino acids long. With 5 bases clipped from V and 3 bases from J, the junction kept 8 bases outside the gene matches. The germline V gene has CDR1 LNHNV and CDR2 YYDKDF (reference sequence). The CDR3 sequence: CATSLQGLAGGFYEQYF. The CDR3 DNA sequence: TGTGCCACCAGCCTACAGGGACTAGCGGGAGGTTTCTACGAGCAGTACTTC.

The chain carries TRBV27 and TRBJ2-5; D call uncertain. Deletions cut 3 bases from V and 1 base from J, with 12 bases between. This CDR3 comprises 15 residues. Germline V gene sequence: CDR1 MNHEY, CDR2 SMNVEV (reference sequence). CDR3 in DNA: TGTGCCAGCAGTTTTAGTCAGGTCAGCCAAGAGACCCAGTACTTC. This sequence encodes CASSFSQVSQETQYF.